This T cell receptor (beta chain) was identified in a study of post-analysis software for immune sequencing data. Study-level findings and limits: Patients had higher frequencies than controls of roughly five TRBV segments, including TRBV5-6, TRBV5-1 and TRBV20-1.

Unique molecular identifiers were present in the TCR beta cDNA libraries. MiXCR, run by TCRdb on the PCR reads, gives a single entry per CDR3 protein. The sample yields hundreds of thousands of distinct CDR3 sequences, about 27% seen once. J lost 4 bases, V lost 0 bases, and 4 bases had no gene match. The CDR3 runs 15 residues. The germline gives CDR1 SGHRS, CDR2 YFSETQ. The sample holds a few counts of this clonotype. Its target is unknown. This TCR was recovered from a girl aged 10 to 17 with multiple sclerosis. Sample: blood. The chain combines TRBV5-1 with TRBJ2-1; 7 nucleotides match TRBD2. CDR3 DNA: TGCGCCAGCAGCTTGGATGGCGGGGGATACAATGAGCAGTTCTTC. This gives the protein CASSLDGGGYNEQFF.